This T cell receptor (beta chain) was captured in a study of T cell repertoires in cytomegalovirus infection. Study details: CMV infection together with matching HLA type was indicated by public TCR beta signatures. Broader study findings: Predominance within the ex vivo response was attributable to HLA-C-restricted CMV-specific TCR beta clonotypes. Adding up the frequency of public TCR beta families identified people who carried CMV plus the relevant HLA.

This clonotype was picked up many times. The antigen is undetermined. TCRdb independently ran MiXCR on the reads; one entry per CDR3 protein. The sample contains fewer than 550,000 distinct CDR3 sequences, approximately 15% of which appear only once. The TCR originated in a human donor in good health (CMV status not recorded). Some clones in this sample may be carry-over from other donors' samples. The sequenced sample consisted of CD8+ T cells from PBMCs.

CDR3 DNA: TGTGCCAGCAGTCTCGTTCGGGTTAATGAGCAGTTCTTC. Translating gives CASSLVRVNEQFF. The J gene is TRBJ2-1, the V gene TRBV12-3 or TRBV12-4; D remains ambiguous. Deletions cut 5 bases from V and 7 bases from J, with 12 bases between. This CDR3 is built from 13 residues.